These 29 T cell receptor beta chains came from one sample sequenced in a study of T-cell memory formation after mild COVID-19. In TCRdb, the 5' RACE reads were re-called with MiXCR into one record per CDR3 protein. The sample carries a few hundred thousand distinct CDR3 sequences, roughly a tenth recorded once. Sequencing was carried out using PBMCs or a T cell subset sorted from them (not recorded which). These TCRs come from a man younger than 30 who had mild COVID-19 (a few samples of this study predate the infection). Cell type and time point are not known.

This sequence joins TRBV2 and TRBJ2-7; D may match TRBD1 or TRBD2 (7 bases each). Looked up from germline, CDR1 is SNHLY and CDR2 is FYNNEI. V was shortened by 11 bases and J by 6 bases, with 20 bases between the two germline ends. This CDR3 contains 13 residues. This CDR3 is CARGEGAGGEQYV. In DNA, the CDR3 is TGTGCCCGCGGGGAGGGGGCCGGGGGCGAGCAGTACGTC.

This chain links TRBV27 with TRBJ2-4, with a weak D call TRBD2 (5 bases). Germline values: CDR1 MNHEY, CDR2 SMNVEV (reference sequence). The CDR3 has 15 residues. Between the trimmed V and J ends, which lost 5 bases and 7 bases, there was a span of 18 bases. CDR3 protein: CASSPAAADVNIQYF. The CDR3 DNA follows: TGTGCCAGCAGTCCCGCCGCAGCGGACGTGAACATTCAGTACTTC.

This clonotype has just a few counts. The chain employs TRBV12-3 or TRBV12-4 and TRBJ2-7, with no clear D. Deletions cut 3 bases from V and 4 bases from J, with 13 bases between. There are 14 residues in the CDR3. CDR3 region: CASSFGLVRYEQYF. In DNA, the CDR3 is TGTGCCAGCAGTTTTGGGCTTGTTCGGTACGAGCAGTACTTC.

This clonotype was seen only a few times. This chain uses TRBV27 with TRBJ2-2; 9 nucleotides match TRBD2. The germline V gene encodes CDR1 MNHEY and CDR2 SMNVEV (reference sequence). Losses at the gene ends were 6 bases for V and 4 bases for J; bases not matched to a gene: 9. This CDR3 comprises 16 residues. CDR3 residues: CASRHERGAGTGELFF. DNA of the CDR3: TGTGCCAGCAGACATGAGCGGGGGGCGGGCACCGGGGAGCTGTTTTTT.

The chain employs TRBV29-1 and TRBJ2-3, with D perhaps being TRBD1 or TRBD2 (5 bases each). This CDR3 has 12 amino acids. Germline V CDR1 and CDR2: SQVTM, ANQGSEA. V gave up 4 bases and J gave up 4 bases, with 9 bases separating them. This CDR3 reads CSVARGPDTQYF. The CDR3 DNA follows: TGCAGCGTTGCTAGGGGACCAGATACGCAGTATTTT.

The gene calls are TRBV7-2 and TRBJ2-3; D uncertain. CDR3 length equals 14 residues. The V and J ends lost 3 bases and 5 bases respectively, with 12 bases between them. Germline V gene data show CDR1 as SGHTA and CDR2 as FQGNSA. This CDR3 is CASSLRPRRDTQYF. The CDR3 DNA follows: TGTGCCAGCAGCTTGAGACCCCGCCGAGATACGCAGTATTTT.

The CDR3 nucleotides read TGCGCCAGCAGCAAGGCTGATCCTCGACCCGGCTACGAGCAGTACTTC. Its protein product is CASSKADPRPGYEQYF. The chain links TRBV5-1 to TRBJ2-7, with unresolved D. This CDR3 spans 16 amino acids. The germline V and J ends were trimmed by 4 bases and 3 bases, with 20 bases remaining between them. The V gene's germline CDR1 is SGHRS and CDR2 YFSETQ.

The chain uses TRBV4-3 and TRBJ1-1; 7 bases agree with TRBD1. Germline CDR1 LGHNA, CDR2 YSLEER. This CDR3 is built from 15 residues. Trimming cost V 4 bases and J 7 bases; bases outside gene matches: 12. The DNA for the CDR3 is TGCGCCAGCAGCCCGATCGACAGGGAAGGGAATGAAGCTTTCTTT. Amino acid sequence: CASSPIDREGNEAFF.

This clonotype was picked up many times. V gene TRBV7-9 combines with J gene TRBJ2-1; the match to TRBD2 covers 12 bases. This CDR3 comprises 17 residues. Trimming at V came to 4 bases and at J to 0 bases, leaving 4 bases not matched to a gene. CDR1 SEHNR and CDR2 FQNEAQ come from the germline V gene (reference sequence). In DNA, the CDR3 is TGTGCCAGCAGCTCAGGACTAGCGGGGAGCTCCTACAATGAGCAGTTCTTC. Translating it yields CASSSGLAGSSYNEQFF.

V is TRBV7-9 and J is TRBJ2-7, with 12 nucleotides matching TRBD1. After removal of 5 bases from V and 5 bases from J, the junction contained 7 bases not matched to a gene. The CDR3 sequence is 15 residues long. CDR1 and CDR2 (germline): SEHNR, FQNEAQ (reference sequence). The CDR3 bases are TGTGCCAGCAGCGAACCGGGACAGGGGGCCCACGAGCAGTACTTC. Translating it yields CASSEPGQGAHEQYF.

This chain joins TRBV28 and TRBJ2-5; D gene ambiguous. The germline CDR1 and CDR2 sequences are MDHEN and SYDVKM. The CDR3 is 14 amino acids. The V gene lost 3 bases and the J gene lost 2 bases, with 10 bases spanning the gap. In nucleotides, the CDR3 is TGTGCCAGCAGTTTGGTGGTGGGACAAGAGACCCAGTACTTC. This gives the protein CASSLVVGQETQYF.

This clonotype has only a few counts. The CDR3 region has the DNA TGCGCCAGCAGCTTGGGGACTAGCGTCTCCTACAATGAGCAGTTCTTC. It is translated as CASSLGTSVSYNEQFF. This chain links TRBV5-1 with TRBJ2-1, with TRBD2 matching 9 bases. The CDR3 is 16 amino acids. The J segment lost 0 bases and the V segment lost 0 bases, leaving 1 base of the junction unmatched. Germline V gene lookup returns CDR1 SGHRS and CDR2 YFSETQ. Using reference TRBV5-1 and TRBJ2-1 for the parts outside the CDR3, the full variable domain is KAGVTQTPRYLIKTRGQQVTLSCSPISGHRSVSWYQQTPGQGLQFLFEYFSETQRNKGNFPGRFSGRQFSNSRSEMNVSTLELGDSALYLCASSLGTSVSYNEQFFGPGTRLTVL.

This clonotype came up a few times. CDR3 protein: CSASPGGASGFYEQYF. DNA of the CDR3: TGCAGTGCTAGTCCCGGGGGGGCTAGCGGATTTTACGAGCAGTACTTC. This rearrangement joins TRBV20-1 to TRBJ2-7; 8 bases map to TRBD2. V dropped 3 bases and J dropped 4; count of bases not matched to a gene: 14. The germline V gene encodes CDR1 DFQATT and CDR2 SNEGSKA (reference sequence). The CDR3 sequence is 16 residues long.

This clonotype has more than one count but fewer than ten. The chain carries TRBV20-1 and TRBJ2-7, with D hard to call. Trimming shortened V by 5 bases and J by 7 bases, and 12 bases separated the two germline ends. Germline lookup yields CDR1 DFQATT and CDR2 SNEGSKA (reference sequence). CDR3 length: 11 residues. CDR3 loop: CSAAPDLEQYF. The DNA of the CDR3 is TGCAGTGCTGCACCTGATCTTGAGCAGTACTTC.

In DNA form, the CDR3 reads TGTGCCAGCAGCCGCACTAGCGGGGGGGCCAGAGGCTATGAGCAGTTCTTC. It is translated as CASSRTSGGARGYEQFF. This chain uses TRBV6-5 with TRBJ2-1, with 13 bases lining up with TRBD2. In germline, CDR1 is MNHEY, CDR2 SVGAGI. V lost 6 bases and J lost 8; bases outside the gene matches: 13. This CDR3 has 17 residues.

This clonotype was found a few times. The V call is TRBV18, the J call TRBJ2-7; D call uncertain. Germline CDR1 KGHSH, CDR2 LQKENI. This CDR3 has 12 amino acids. Trimming removed 2 bases from V and 3 bases from J, with 5 bases in between. The DNA for the CDR3 is TGTGCCAGCTCACCAGGACGCTACGAGCAGTACGTC. Its protein is CASSPGRYEQYV.

This clonotype was counted only a few times. CDR3 in DNA: TGTGCCAGCAGCTTCCCTGGACTCCTAGAAGATACGCAGTATTTT. It yields the protein CASSFPGLLEDTQYF. The V call is TRBV7-8, the J call TRBJ2-3; TRBD2 might be the D (5 bases). The germline V and J ends were trimmed by 3 bases and 5 bases, with 15 bases remaining between them. The CDR3 loop spans 15 amino acids. CDR1 SGHVS and CDR2 FQNEAQ come from the germline V gene. The whole variable domain, remainder taken from reference TRBV7-8 and TRBJ2-3, is GAGVSQSPRYKVAKRGQDVALRCDPISGHVSLFWYQQALGQGPEFLTYFQNEAQLDKSGLPSDRFFAERPEGSVSTLKIQRTQQEDSAVYLCASSFPGLLEDTQYFGPGTRLTVL.

The chain is built from TRBV12-3 or TRBV12-4 and TRBJ2-2, with 7 bases identical to TRBD2. V lost 7 bases to trimming and J lost 3 bases; unmatched junction nucleotides: 8. CDR3 length: 15 residues. The CDR3 region is CASIPSGVYTGELFF. Here the CDR3 DNA reads TGTGCCAGCATCCCGAGCGGGGTGTACACCGGGGAGCTGTTTTTT.

The V call is TRBV4-3, the J call TRBJ2-6; D not resolved. The germline gives CDR1 LGHNA, CDR2 YSLEER. V dropped 3 bases and J dropped 0 bases, with 6 bases sitting between them. The CDR3 totals 15 residues. Written as DNA, the CDR3 is TGCGCCAGCAGCCACAGGATCTCTGGGGCCAACGTCCTGACTTTC. Translating gives CASSHRISGANVLTF.

The chain links TRBV18 to TRBJ2-2; D unclear. The CDR3 has 16 residues. CDR1 and CDR2 from the germline V gene are KGHSH and LQKENI. With 0 bases removed from V and 4 bases from J, the gap between germline ends came to 12 bases. In DNA form, the CDR3 reads TGTGCCAGCTCACCACCGGCCACCCCGGGCACCGGGGAGCTGTTTTTT. This sequence encodes CASSPPATPGTGELFF.

The sample holds many counts of this clonotype. This chain links TRBV5-5 with TRBJ2-4, with a weak D call TRBD2 (5 bases). V lost 4 bases to trimming and J lost 5 bases, with 16 bases between them. The CDR3 is 15 amino acids. Germline V gene lookup returns CDR1 SGHKS and CDR2 YYEKEE (reference sequence). CDR3 sequence reads: CASSTSLTRENIQYF. CDR3 DNA: TGTGCCAGCAGCACGAGCTTAACTAGAGAAAACATTCAGTACTTC.

This clonotype was recorded a few times. The J gene is TRBJ1-2, the V gene TRBV7-9, with D unclear. Germline-derived CDR1 and CDR2 are SEHNR and FQNEAQ (reference sequence). The CDR3 totals 14 residues. Trimming cost V 0 bases and J 4 bases, with 9 bases left between them. The CDR3 sequence is CASSLALTAYGYTF. DNA of the CDR3: TGTGCCAGCAGCTTAGCGCTGACTGCCTATGGCTACACCTTC. Full variable domain (outside the CDR3, taken from reference TRBV7-9 and TRBJ1-2): DTGVSQNPRHKITKRGQNVTFRCDPISEHNRLYWYRQTLGQGPEFLTYFQNEAQLEKSRLLSDRFSAERPKGSFSTLEIQRTEQGDSAMYLCASSLALTAYGYTFGSGTRLTVV.

This clonotype turned up a few times. The gene calls are TRBV11-3 and TRBJ2-1, with 9 nucleotides matching TRBD1. The CDR3 loop spans 14 amino acids. V shed 6 bases, J shed 8 bases, and the junction held 8 bases outside the gene matches. In germline, CDR1 is SGHNT, CDR2 YENEEA. The CDR3 here is CASSPGQGFDEQFF. The CDR3, as DNA: TGTGCCAGCAGTCCGGGACAGGGTTTCGATGAGCAGTTCTTC.

The V gene is TRBV10-1, the J gene TRBJ2-4, with TRBD2 identical over 11 bases. Losses at the gene ends were 2 bases for V and 4 bases for J; bases not matched to a gene: 1. In germline, CDR1 is WNHNN, CDR2 SYGVQD (reference sequence). This CDR3 spans 15 amino acids. In DNA, the CDR3 is TGCGCCAGCAGTGAGACTAGCGGGGGAAAAAACATTCAGTACTTC. It codes for CASSETSGGKNIQYF.

This clonotype was found a few times. The V gene is TRBV18, the J gene TRBJ1-6; no clear D. Germline CDR1 and CDR2: KGHSH and LQKENI. The CDR3 runs 12 residues. Trimming pared 5 bases from V and 10 bases from J, leaving 9 bases between. The CDR3: CASSGLGSPLHF. CDR3 in DNA: TGTGCCAGCTCAGGACTGGGGTCACCCCTCCACTTT.

The chain uses TRBV12-3 or TRBV12-4 and TRBJ1-1, with TRBD1 identical over 8 bases. J lost 3 bases, V lost 6 bases, and 6 bases had no gene match. The CDR3 contains 14 residues. CDR3 amino acids: CASSRRGRDTEAFF. In DNA, the CDR3 is TGTGCCAGCAGCCGCAGGGGGCGCGACACTGAAGCTTTCTTT.

V usage is TRBV7-2 and J usage is TRBJ1-1; no firm D call. The CDR3 runs to 13 residues. CDR1 is SGHTA, CDR2 FQGNSA, per germline. Trimming took 6 bases from V and 4 from J, leaving 12 bases between them. CDR3: CASRVGLSTEAFF. For the CDR3, the DNA is TGTGCCAGCAGAGTGGGATTGAGCACTGAAGCTTTCTTT.

This clonotype was found many times. V is TRBV5-1 and J is TRBJ1-1; no clear D. V lost 1 base and J 1 base, leaving 11 bases between the germline ends. This CDR3 is 15 amino acids long. Germline V gene data show CDR1 as SGHRS and CDR2 as YFSETQ. CDR3 in DNA: TGCGCCAGCAGCTTGTCCTTGGCAGAGAACACTGAAGCTTTCTTT. It yields the protein CASSLSLAENTEAFF.

For the CDR3, the DNA is TGCGCCAGCAGTTCGGGACTAGCGGTAGATACGCAGTATTTT. Amino acids: CASSSGLAVDTQYF. V is TRBV5-1 and J is TRBJ2-3, with 11 bases that match TRBD2. CDR3 length: 14 amino acids. After removal of 5 bases from V and 5 bases from J, the junction contained 4 bases not matched to a gene. Germline values: CDR1 SGHRS, CDR2 YFSETQ.